This T cell receptor beta chain derives from a study of type 1 regulatory T cells (dated by TCRdb to about 2021). A note on the overall study: An in vitro protocol by which a Tr1-enriched, alloantigen-specific CD4 T cell product named T-allo10 was generated was characterized in the study. Patients with hematological malignancies who were receiving allogeneic hematopoietic stem cell transplantation were the group in which T-allo10 was being clinically evaluated.

Spanning cysteine to phenylalanine, the CDR3 consists of 14 amino acids. Only the CDR3 portion is preserved as DNA: 42 bases, with reading frame beginning at the first base. The germline V gene gives CDR1 as SGHTA and CDR2 as FQGNSA. The sequencer was an Illumina MiSeq. TCRdb handled the public reads itself, with Q25 trimming in fastp and clone calling in MiXCR, and kept productive beta chains. Rows with a matching CDR3 protein are joined into one entry that keeps the most common DNA and genes. In all, the sample holds approximately 90,000 distinct CDR3 sequences, and around 30% of those were seen once. Of the sample, approximately 2.2% is held by the ten largest clones. With regard to this clonotype: The antigen this receptor binds is unknown. The junction departs from germline at one end; a sequencing error may be responsible.

The receptor comes from a human donor in good health. The V and J segments used are TRBV7-2 and TRBJ1-1; TRBD1 is possibly the D segment (6 matching bases). The sequencing input was CD4+ T cells, either the whole sample or a sorted fraction (not recorded which). At the DNA level, the sequence is TGTGCCAGCACCTTAGACAGGACTTACACTGAAGCTTTCTTT. The translation is CASTLDRTYTEAFF.